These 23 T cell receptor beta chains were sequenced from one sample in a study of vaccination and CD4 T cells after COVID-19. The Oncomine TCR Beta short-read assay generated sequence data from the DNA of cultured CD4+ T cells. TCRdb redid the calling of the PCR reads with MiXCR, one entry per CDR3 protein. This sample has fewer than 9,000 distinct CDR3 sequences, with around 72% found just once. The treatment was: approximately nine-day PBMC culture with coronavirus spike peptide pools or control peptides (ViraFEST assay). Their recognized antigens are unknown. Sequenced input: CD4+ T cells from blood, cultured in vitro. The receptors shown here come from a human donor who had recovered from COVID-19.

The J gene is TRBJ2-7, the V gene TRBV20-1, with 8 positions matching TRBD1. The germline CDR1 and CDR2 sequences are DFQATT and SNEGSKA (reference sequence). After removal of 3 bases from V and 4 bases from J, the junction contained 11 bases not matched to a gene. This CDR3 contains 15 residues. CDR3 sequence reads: CSARRATGGIYEQYF. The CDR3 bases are TGCAGTGCTAGGAGGGCCACAGGGGGGATTTACGAGCAGTACTTC.

The CDR3 is CASSEYVGNYGYTF. The DNA for the CDR3 is TGTGCCAGCAGTGAATACGTCGGAAACTATGGCTACACCTTC. The rearrangement links TRBV25-1 to TRBJ1-2; the D is unclear. V was pared by 0 bases and J by 2 bases, with 7 bases between. The CDR3 loop spans 14 amino acids. Germline CDR1 and CDR2: MGHDK and SYGVNS.

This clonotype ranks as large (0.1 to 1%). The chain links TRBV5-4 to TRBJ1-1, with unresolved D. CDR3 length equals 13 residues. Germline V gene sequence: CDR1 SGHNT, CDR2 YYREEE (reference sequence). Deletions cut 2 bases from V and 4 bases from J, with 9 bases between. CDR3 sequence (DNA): TGTGCCAGCAGCTTCCTATCGGGCACTGAAGCTTTCTTT. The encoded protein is CASSFLSGTEAFF.

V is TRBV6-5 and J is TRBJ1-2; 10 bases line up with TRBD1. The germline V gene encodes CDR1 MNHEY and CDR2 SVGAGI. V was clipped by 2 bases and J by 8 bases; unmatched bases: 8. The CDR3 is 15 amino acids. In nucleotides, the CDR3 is TGTGCCAGCAGTTACACGACAGGGGGCGATAGGGGCTACACCTTC. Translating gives CASSYTTGGDRGYTF.

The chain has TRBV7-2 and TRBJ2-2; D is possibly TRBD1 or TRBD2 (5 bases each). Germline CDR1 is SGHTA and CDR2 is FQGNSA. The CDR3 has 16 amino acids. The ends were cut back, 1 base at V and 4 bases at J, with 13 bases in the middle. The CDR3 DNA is TGTGCCAGCAGCTTAGTGAGGGGCCTGGGCACCGGGGAGCTGTTTTTT. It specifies CASSLVRGLGTGELFF.

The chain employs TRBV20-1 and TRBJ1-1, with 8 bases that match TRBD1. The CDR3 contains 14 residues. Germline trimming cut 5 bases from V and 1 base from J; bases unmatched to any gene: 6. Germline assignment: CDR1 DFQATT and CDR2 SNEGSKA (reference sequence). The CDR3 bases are TGCAGTGCTGGATTGGGACAGGAGAACACTGAAGCTTTCTTT. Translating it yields CSAGLGQENTEAFF.

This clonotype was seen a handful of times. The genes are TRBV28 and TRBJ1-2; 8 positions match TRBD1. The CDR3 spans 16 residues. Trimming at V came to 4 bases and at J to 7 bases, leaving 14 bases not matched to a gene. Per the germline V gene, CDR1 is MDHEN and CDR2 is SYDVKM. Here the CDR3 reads CASSSEAGATGVGYTF. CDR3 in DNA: TGTGCCAGCAGTTCCGAAGCGGGGGCGACAGGGGTTGGCTACACCTTC.

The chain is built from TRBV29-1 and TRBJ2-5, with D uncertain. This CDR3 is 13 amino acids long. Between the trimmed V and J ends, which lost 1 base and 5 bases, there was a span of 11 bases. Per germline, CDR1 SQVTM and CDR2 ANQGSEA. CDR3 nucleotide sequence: TGCAGCGTTGAAGGGCCACCCCAGGAGACCCAGTACTTC. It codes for CSVEGPPQETQYF.

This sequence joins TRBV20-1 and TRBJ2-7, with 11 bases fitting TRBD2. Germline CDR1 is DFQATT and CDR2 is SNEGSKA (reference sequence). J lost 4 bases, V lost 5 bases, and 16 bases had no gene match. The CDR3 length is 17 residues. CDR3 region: CSAPRQGGTSGSYEQYF. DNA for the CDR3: TGCAGTGCTCCCCGACAGGGAGGGACTAGCGGAAGTTACGAGCAGTACTTC.

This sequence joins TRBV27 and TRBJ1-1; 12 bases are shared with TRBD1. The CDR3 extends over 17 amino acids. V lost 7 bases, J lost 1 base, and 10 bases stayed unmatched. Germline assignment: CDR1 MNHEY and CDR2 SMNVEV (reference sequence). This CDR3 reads CASTQRDRGRGNTEAFF. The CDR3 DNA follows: TGTGCCAGCACCCAAAGGGACAGGGGGCGCGGGAACACTGAAGCTTTCTTT.

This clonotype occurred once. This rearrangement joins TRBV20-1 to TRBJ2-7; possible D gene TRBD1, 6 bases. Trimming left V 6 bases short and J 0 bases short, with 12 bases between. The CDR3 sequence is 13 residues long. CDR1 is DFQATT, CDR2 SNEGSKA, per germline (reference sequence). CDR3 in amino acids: CSAYRGGSYEQYF. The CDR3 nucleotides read TGCAGTGCCTACCGAGGGGGCTCCTACGAGCAGTACTTC.

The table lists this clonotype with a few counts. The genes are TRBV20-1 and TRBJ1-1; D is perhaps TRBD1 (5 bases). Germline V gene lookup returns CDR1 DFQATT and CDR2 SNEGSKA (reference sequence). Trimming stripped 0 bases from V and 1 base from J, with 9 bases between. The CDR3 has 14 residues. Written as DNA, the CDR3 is TGCAGTGCTAGAGAAGGGGCCGGGAACACTGAAGCTTTCTTT. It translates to CSAREGAGNTEAFF.

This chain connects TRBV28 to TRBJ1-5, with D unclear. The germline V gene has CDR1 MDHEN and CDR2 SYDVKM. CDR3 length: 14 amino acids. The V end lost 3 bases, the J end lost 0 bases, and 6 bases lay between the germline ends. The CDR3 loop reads CASSFPISNQPQHF. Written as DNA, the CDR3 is TGTGCCAGCAGTTTCCCGATTAGCAATCAGCCCCAGCATTTT.

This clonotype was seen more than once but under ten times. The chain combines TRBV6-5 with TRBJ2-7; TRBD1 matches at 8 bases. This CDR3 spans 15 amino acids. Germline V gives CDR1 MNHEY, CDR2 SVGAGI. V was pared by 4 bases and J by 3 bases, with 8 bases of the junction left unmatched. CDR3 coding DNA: TGTGCCAGCAGTTCCCGGTCAGGACAGGGCTACGAGCAGTACTTC. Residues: CASSSRSGQGYEQYF.

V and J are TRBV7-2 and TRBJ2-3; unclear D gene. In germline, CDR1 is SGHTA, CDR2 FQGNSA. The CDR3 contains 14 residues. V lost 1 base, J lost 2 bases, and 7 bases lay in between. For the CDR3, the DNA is TGTGCCAGCAGCTTAGTTGCTACCACAGATACGCAGTATTTT. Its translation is CASSLVATTDTQYF.

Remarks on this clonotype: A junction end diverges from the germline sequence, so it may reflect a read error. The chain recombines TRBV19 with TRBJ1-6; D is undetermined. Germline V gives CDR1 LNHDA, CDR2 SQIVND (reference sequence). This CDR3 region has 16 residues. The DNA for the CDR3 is TGTACCAGTAGCCCCTCCCTGAGCGCTAGTAATTCACCCCTCCACTTT. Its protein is CTSSPSLSASNSPLHF.

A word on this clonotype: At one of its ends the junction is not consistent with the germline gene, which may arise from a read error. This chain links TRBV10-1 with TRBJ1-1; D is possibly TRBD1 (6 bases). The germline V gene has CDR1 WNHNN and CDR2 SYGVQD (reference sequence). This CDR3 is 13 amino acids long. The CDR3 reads CASSGQMNIEAFF. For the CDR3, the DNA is TGCGCCAGCAGCGGACAGATGAACATTGAAGCTTTCTTT.

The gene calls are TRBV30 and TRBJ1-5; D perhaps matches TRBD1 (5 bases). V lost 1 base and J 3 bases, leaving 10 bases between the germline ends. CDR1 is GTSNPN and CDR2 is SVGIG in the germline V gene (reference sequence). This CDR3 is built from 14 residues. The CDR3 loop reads CAWSGPRANQPQHF. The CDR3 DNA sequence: TGTGCCTGGAGTGGTCCCAGGGCCAATCAGCCCCAGCATTTT.

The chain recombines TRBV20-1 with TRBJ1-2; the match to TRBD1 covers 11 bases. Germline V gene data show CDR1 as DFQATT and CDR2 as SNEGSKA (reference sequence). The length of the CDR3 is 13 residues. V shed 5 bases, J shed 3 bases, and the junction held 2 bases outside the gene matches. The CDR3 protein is CSAGTGGHYGYTF. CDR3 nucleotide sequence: TGCAGTGCTGGGACAGGGGGACACTATGGCTACACCTTC.

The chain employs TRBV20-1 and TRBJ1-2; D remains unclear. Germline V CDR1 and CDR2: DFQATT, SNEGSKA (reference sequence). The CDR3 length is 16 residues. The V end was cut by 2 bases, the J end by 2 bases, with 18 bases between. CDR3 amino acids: CSARKRSASLNYGYTF. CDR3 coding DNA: TGCAGTGCTAGAAAGAGGTCCGCGAGCTTGAACTATGGCTACACCTTC.

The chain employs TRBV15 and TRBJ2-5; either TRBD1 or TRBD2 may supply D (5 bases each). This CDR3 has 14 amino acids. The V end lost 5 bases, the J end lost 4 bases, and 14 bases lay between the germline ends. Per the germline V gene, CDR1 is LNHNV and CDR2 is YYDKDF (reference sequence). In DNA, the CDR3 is TGTGCCACCAGCGGGACCCCGAACGGAGAGACCCAGTACTTC. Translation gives CATSGTPNGETQYF.

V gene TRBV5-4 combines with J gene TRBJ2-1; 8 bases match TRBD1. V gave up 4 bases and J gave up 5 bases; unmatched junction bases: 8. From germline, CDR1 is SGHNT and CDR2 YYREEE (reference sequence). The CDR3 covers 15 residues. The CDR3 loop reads CASSVDRGWDNEQFF. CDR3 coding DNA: TGTGCCAGCAGCGTAGACAGGGGTTGGGACAATGAGCAGTTCTTC.

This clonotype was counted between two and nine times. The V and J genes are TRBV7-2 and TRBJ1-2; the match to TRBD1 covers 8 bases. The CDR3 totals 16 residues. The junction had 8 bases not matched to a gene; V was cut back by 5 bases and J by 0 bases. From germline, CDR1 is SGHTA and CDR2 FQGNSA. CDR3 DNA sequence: TGTGCCAGCAGCCGCCGCCCACAGGGGGCTAACTATGGCTACACCTTC. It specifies CASSRRPQGANYGYTF. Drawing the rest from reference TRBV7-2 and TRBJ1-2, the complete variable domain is GAGVSQSPSNKVTEKGKDVELRCDPISGHTALYWYRQSLGQGLEFLIYFQGNSAPDKSGLPSDRFSAERTGGSVSTLTIQRTQQEDSAVYLCASSRRPQGANYGYTFGSGTRLTVV.